This T cell receptor beta chain emerged from a study of cytomegalovirus exposure and HLA in healthy donors. A multiplex PCR was run with 60 Vbeta primers and 13 Jbeta primers. Measured with immunoSEQ multiplex PCR; TCRdb has only the in-frame clones, and not every one. The table records roughly 140,000 clones, about four fifths of them present only once. V shed 6 bases, J shed 3 bases, and the junction held 9 bases outside the gene matches. This CDR3 region has 15 residues. Germline CDR1 is MNHEY and CDR2 is SMNVEV (reference sequence). As concerns this clone: What it binds is not known.

Findings and limits, study-wide: Some TCR beta chains (164 of them) were listed as cytomegalovirus-associated.

Sequences were obtained from PBMCs. This receptor was identified in a woman between 35 and 50 years old in good health and CMV-seropositive. This sequence joins TRBV27 and TRBJ2-7; TRBD1 agrees at 9 bases. The CDR3 protein is CASREPGQGGYEQYF. CDR3 bases: TGTGCCAGCAGGGAGCCGGGACAGGGAGGCTACGAGCAGTACTTC.